What follows describes a single TCR beta chain. This CDR3 has 16 amino acids. With 5 bases clipped from V and 2 bases from J, the junction kept 9 bases outside the gene matches. Germline V gene data show CDR1 as LNHDA and CDR2 as SQIVND (reference sequence). These data originate in a study of blood T cell repertoires in COVID-19. Across the whole study: Donors in the United States, Italy and Spain gave samples during acute or convalescent COVID-19. From T cells, B-cell-depleted T cells, or PBMCs came the material, which was cDNA or gDNA.

In the source study's methods: Reference gene primer amplification yielded estimated nucleated cell counts. The table came from immunoSEQ multiplex PCR; TCRdb's copy has only in-frame clones and leaves some out. Clone size and V and J calls were adopted from that table, with D and trimming inferred from the DNA. The table has about 200,000 clones, about 79% seen once. Input material: peripheral blood. The chain has TRBV19 and TRBJ2-7, with 10 nucleotides matching TRBD2. The receptor's source is a human donor in a cohort sampled during active COVID-19. The CDR3 loop is CASSFTSGTVTYEQYF. CDR3 DNA: TGTGCCAGTAGTTTCACTAGCGGGACGGTTACCTACGAGCAGTACTTC.